Listed below are T cell receptor beta chains from one sample, sequenced in a study of cytomegalovirus exposure and HLA in healthy donors. Measured with immunoSEQ multiplex PCR; TCRdb has only the in-frame clones, and not every one. Among about 60,000 clones listed, approximately 93% were seen once. The specimen was PBMCs. The receptors derive from a woman between 18 and 29 years old in good health and CMV-seronegative. Each CDR3 is given with its conserved first and last residue. The D gene is left open where the match is weak. Clone size is stated in some rows and not others, as once, few, many or a class when expanded.

D gene: TRBD2
V gene: TRBV28
J gene: TRBJ2-1
clone size: NA
CDR3 DNA: TGTGCCAGCACCCCGACTAGCGGGAGGGCCTCCCAAGGGAATGAGCAGTTCTTC
CDR3 protein: CASTPTSGRASQGNEQFF

D gene: NA
V gene: TRBV6-1
J gene: TRBJ1-2
clone size: NA
CDR3 DNA: TGTGCCACCAGTGAAAGGGGCCCCAACTATGGCTACACCTTC
CDR3 protein: CATSERGPNYGYTF

D gene: TRBD2
V gene: TRBV9
J gene: TRBJ2-5
clone size: NA
CDR3 DNA: TGTGCCAGCAGCCCTTATAGCGGGAGCCGGGAGACCCAGTACTTC
CDR3 protein: CASSPYSGSRETQYF

D gene: NA
V gene: TRBV4-1
J gene: TRBJ1-1
clone size: NA
CDR3 DNA: TGCGCCAGCAGCCAAGCCCAGGAATACACTGAAGCTTTCTTT
CDR3 protein: CASSQAQEYTEAFF

D gene: TRBD2
V gene: TRBV7-9
J gene: TRBJ2-1
clone size: NA
CDR3 DNA: TGTGCCAGCAGCCTCATAGCGGGAGGGTATGAGCAGTTCTTC
CDR3 protein: CASSLIAGGYEQFF

D gene: TRBD1
V gene: TRBV6-1
J gene: TRBJ1-5
clone size: NA
CDR3 DNA: TGTGCCAGCAGTGAATCGAGTGGGACCCAGGGGGCCCAGCATTTT
CDR3 protein: CASSESSGTQGAQHF

D gene: TRBD2
V gene: TRBV19
J gene: TRBJ2-3
clone size: NA
CDR3 DNA: TGTGCCAGTAGCCCTCGGGGAGGGCCAGATACGCAGTATTTT
CDR3 protein: CASSPRGGPDTQYF

D gene: TRBD1
V gene: TRBV7-9
J gene: TRBJ2-7
clone size: NA
CDR3 DNA: TGTGCCAGCAGCTTAGGCGTACAGGGGCCCTACGAGCAGTACTTC
CDR3 protein: CASSLGVQGPYEQYF

D gene: NA
V gene: TRBV9
J gene: TRBJ2-3
clone size: NA
CDR3 DNA: TGTGCCAGCAGCGTTACACGAAGCACAGATACGCAGTATTTT
CDR3 protein: CASSVTRSTDTQYF

D gene: TRBD1
V gene: TRBV4-1
J gene: TRBJ1-2
clone size: NA
CDR3 DNA: TGCGCCAGCAGCTTTCGTGGGACAGGGAACTATGGCTACACCTTC
CDR3 protein: CASSFRGTGNYGYTF

D gene: NA
V gene: TRBV19
J gene: TRBJ2-1
clone size: NA
CDR3 DNA: TGTGCCAGTAGTATAGATGAAGTCAGAAGCTCCTACAATGAGCAGTTCTTC
CDR3 protein: CASSIDEVRSSYNEQFF

D gene: TRBD1
V gene: TRBV7-8
J gene: TRBJ1-6
clone size: NA
CDR3 DNA: TGTGCCAGCAGCTCGACAGGACAGGGTGGTTCACCCCTCCACTTT
CDR3 protein: CASSSTGQGGSPLHF

D gene: NA
V gene: TRBV2
J gene: TRBJ2-1
clone size: NA
CDR3 DNA: TGTGCCGGCAGTGAGCAGTTTGGTGAGCAGTTCTTC
CDR3 protein: CAGSEQFGEQFF

D gene: NA
V gene: TRBV23-1
J gene: TRBJ1-4
clone size: NA
CDR3 DNA: TGCGCCAGCAGTCAACCGAGACAGATACCTGAAAAACTGTTTTTT
CDR3 protein: CASSQPRQIPEKLFF

D gene: TRBD2
V gene: TRBV5-6
J gene: TRBJ2-3
clone size: NA
CDR3 DNA: TGTGCCAGCAGCTTGGATAGGACTAGCGGGGGAGGAGATACGCAGTATTTT
CDR3 protein: CASSLDRTSGGGDTQYF

D gene: TRBD2
V gene: TRBV7-8
J gene: TRBJ2-7
clone size: NA
CDR3 DNA: TGTGCCAGCAGCACCCTAGCGGGGGGCTACGAGCAGTACTTC
CDR3 protein: CASSTLAGGYEQYF

D gene: NA
V gene: TRBV9
J gene: TRBJ2-5
clone size: NA
CDR3 DNA: TGTGCCAGCAGCGAGACTAGTCTCCAAGAGACCCAGTACTTC
CDR3 protein: CASSETSLQETQYF

D gene: TRBD2
V gene: TRBV6-5
J gene: TRBJ2-3
clone size: NA
CDR3 DNA: TGTGCCAGCTCCCACCTAGCGGCGACAGATACGCAGTATTTT
CDR3 protein: CASSHLAATDTQYF

D gene: TRBD1
V gene: TRBV4-1
J gene: TRBJ1-2
clone size: NA
CDR3 DNA: TGCGCCAGCAGCCAGTACCGGGACAGGAGCTATGGCTACACCTTC
CDR3 protein: CASSQYRDRSYGYTF

D gene: NA
V gene: TRBV19
J gene: TRBJ2-1
clone size: NA
CDR3 DNA: TGTGCCAGTAGTATACGGCAAACCGGGAATGAGCAGTTCTTC
CDR3 protein: CASSIRQTGNEQFF

D gene: TRBD2
V gene: TRBV7-2
J gene: TRBJ2-1
clone size: NA
CDR3 DNA: TGTGCCAGCAGCCCACGTAATGCACTAGCGGATTACAATGAGCAGTTCTTC
CDR3 protein: CASSPRNALADYNEQFF

D gene: NA
V gene: TRBV6-5
J gene: TRBJ2-7
clone size: NA
CDR3 DNA: TGTGCCAGCCGAGGACTTTTCCGACTAACCTACGAGCAGTACTTC
CDR3 protein: CASRGLFRLTYEQYF

D gene: TRBD1
V gene: TRBV9
J gene: TRBJ1-1
clone size: NA
CDR3 DNA: TGTGCCAGCAGCGTATCCGGGGACAGGGGTTCTGAAGCTTTCTTT
CDR3 protein: CASSVSGDRGSEAFF

D gene: TRBD1
V gene: TRBV18
J gene: TRBJ2-1
clone size: NA
CDR3 DNA: TGTGCCAGCTCACCATTAATCGGAGGACAGGGGAGCGGTGAGCAGTTCTTC
CDR3 protein: CASSPLIGGQGSGEQFF

D gene: NA
V gene: TRBV15
J gene: TRBJ1-5
clone size: NA
CDR3 DNA: TGTGCCACCAGCAGCTACAGGGATCAGCCCCAGCATTTT
CDR3 protein: CATSSYRDQPQHF

D gene: TRBD2
V gene: TRBV5-1
J gene: TRBJ2-2
clone size: NA
CDR3 DNA: TGCGCCAGCACCCGGGGAGGGTTCGACACCGGGGAGCTGTTTTTT
CDR3 protein: CASTRGGFDTGELFF

D gene: NA
V gene: TRBV11-2
J gene: TRBJ2-7
clone size: NA
CDR3 DNA: TGTGCCAGCAGCCTATGGACAGATCCCTACGAGCAGTACTTC
CDR3 protein: CASSLWTDPYEQYF

D gene: NA
V gene: TRBV2
J gene: TRBJ2-1
clone size: once
CDR3 DNA: TGTGCCAGCGGAGACAGGTCATCGCTCAATGAGCAGTTCTTC
CDR3 protein: CASGDRSSLNEQFF

D gene: NA
V gene: TRBV11-2
J gene: TRBJ1-4
clone size: NA
CDR3 DNA: TGTGCCAGCAGCGTCGCGCCCATTGCGAGTACAACTAATGAAAAACTGTTTTTT
CDR3 protein: CASSVAPIASTTNEKLFF

D gene: NA
V gene: TRBV10-3
J gene: TRBJ1-5
clone size: NA
CDR3 DNA: TGTGCCTCCAGAGACTTCAATCAGCCCCAGCATTTT
CDR3 protein: CASRDFNQPQHF

D gene: NA
V gene: TRBV10-1
J gene: TRBJ2-3
clone size: NA
CDR3 DNA: TGCGCCAGCCGTGCCTTTGTCGATACGCAGTATTTT
CDR3 protein: CASRAFVDTQYF

D gene: TRBD1
V gene: TRBV2
J gene: TRBJ2-1
clone size: once
CDR3 DNA: TGTGCCAGCTTATCGCAGGGGGACTCCTACAATGAGCAGTTCTTC
CDR3 protein: CASLSQGDSYNEQFF

D gene: NA
V gene: TRBV2
J gene: TRBJ1-5
clone size: NA
CDR3 DNA: TGTGCCAGCAGACAGCACAATAGCAATCAGCCCCAGCATTTT
CDR3 protein: CASRQHNSNQPQHF

D gene: NA
V gene: TRBV28
J gene: TRBJ1-2
clone size: once
CDR3 DNA: TGTGCCAGCAGTTTACGGGTTGCTGGCTACACCTTC
CDR3 protein: CASSLRVAGYTF

D gene: TRBD1
V gene: TRBV6-5
J gene: TRBJ2-5
clone size: NA
CDR3 DNA: TGTGCCAGCAGTTACTTACAGGGGCCGAAGACCCAGTACTTC
CDR3 protein: CASSYLQGPKTQYF

D gene: NA
V gene: TRBV5-1
J gene: TRBJ2-1
clone size: once
CDR3 DNA: TGCGCCAGCAGCTACCTCGAGGCGTCCGGTAGCCAGTTCTTC
CDR3 protein: CASSYLEASGSQFF

D gene: TRBD2
V gene: TRBV27
J gene: TRBJ2-1
clone size: NA
CDR3 DNA: TGTGCCAGCAGCTTAGCGGGGGCAAACAATGAGCAGTTCTTC
CDR3 protein: CASSLAGANNEQFF

D gene: NA
V gene: TRBV29-1
J gene: TRBJ1-1
clone size: NA
CDR3 DNA: TGCAGCGTTGGAGGGAGGGTACGATCCACTGAAGCTTTCTTT
CDR3 protein: CSVGGRVRSTEAFF

D gene: NA
V gene: TRBV2
J gene: TRBJ2-7
clone size: NA
CDR3 DNA: TGTGCCAGCATCGAAGGGGTCCACGAGCAGTACTTC
CDR3 protein: CASIEGVHEQYF

D gene: TRBD2
V gene: TRBV7-8
J gene: TRBJ2-1
clone size: once
CDR3 DNA: TGTGCCAGCAGGCCGGGACTAGCGGTTTACAATGAGCAGTTCTTC
CDR3 protein: CASRPGLAVYNEQFF

D gene: NA
V gene: TRBV6-5
J gene: TRBJ2-7
clone size: NA
CDR3 DNA: TGTGCCAGCAGTTCCCCCGGCTACGAGCAGTACTTC
CDR3 protein: CASSSPGYEQYF

D gene: TRBD1
V gene: TRBV6-1
J gene: TRBJ1-2
clone size: NA
CDR3 DNA: TGTGCCAGCAGTGAAGGGACAGGGGGCGACTATGGCTACACCTTC
CDR3 protein: CASSEGTGGDYGYTF

D gene: NA
V gene: TRBV5-6
J gene: TRBJ2-7
clone size: NA
CDR3 DNA: TGTGCCAGCAGCCCCCCAGGGGACTCCTACGAGCAGTACTTC
CDR3 protein: CASSPPGDSYEQYF

D gene: TRBD1
V gene: TRBV10-3
J gene: TRBJ2-3
clone size: NA
CDR3 DNA: TGTGCCATCAGTGAGAGGGGACAGGGAAGAGGCACAGATACGCAGTATTTT
CDR3 protein: CAISERGQGRGTDTQYF

D gene: NA
V gene: TRBV10-2
J gene: TRBJ2-3
clone size: once
CDR3 DNA: TGCGCCAGCAGCGGTTACACAGATACGCAGTATTTT
CDR3 protein: CASSGYTDTQYF

D gene: TRBD2
V gene: TRBV7-7
J gene: TRBJ2-5
clone size: NA
CDR3 DNA: TGTGCCAGCAGCTTAACGGCGGGAGGCCAAGAGACCCAGTACTTC
CDR3 protein: CASSLTAGGQETQYF

D gene: NA
V gene: TRBV9
J gene: TRBJ1-4
clone size: NA
CDR3 DNA: TGTGCCAGCAGCCCCGGACTCATCTTCACCAATGAAAAACTGTTTTTT
CDR3 protein: CASSPGLIFTNEKLFF

D gene: TRBD1
V gene: TRBV6-6
J gene: TRBJ1-5
clone size: NA
CDR3 DNA: TGTGCCAGCAGGGAGACAGGGCAAGGTCAGCCCCAGCATTTT
CDR3 protein: CASRETGQGQPQHF

D gene: TRBD2
V gene: TRBV18
J gene: TRBJ2-1
clone size: NA
CDR3 DNA: TGTGCCAGCTCAGCACTAGCGGCTGACTACAATGAGCAGTTCTTC
CDR3 protein: CASSALAADYNEQFF

D gene: TRBD1
V gene: TRBV27
J gene: TRBJ2-1
clone size: NA
CDR3 DNA: TGTGCCAGCAGCCATGTAACGGGACAGGGCTACAATGAGCAGTTCTTC
CDR3 protein: CASSHVTGQGYNEQFF

D gene: NA
V gene: TRBV4-1
J gene: TRBJ2-7
clone size: NA
CDR3 DNA: TGCGCCAGCAGCCAAGAACTCGCCAGGGATCGCGAGCAGTACTTC
CDR3 protein: CASSQELARDREQYF

D gene: TRBD1
V gene: TRBV18
J gene: TRBJ1-1
clone size: NA
CDR3 DNA: TGTGCCAGCTCACCATTGGGGCAGGGGGCATCGTACACTGAAGCTTTCTTT
CDR3 protein: CASSPLGQGASYTEAFF

D gene: TRBD2
V gene: TRBV7-9
J gene: TRBJ2-7
clone size: NA
CDR3 DNA: TGTGCCAGCAGCTTAGCCTCCGGGGGGGCCCCCTACGAGCAGTACTTC
CDR3 protein: CASSLASGGAPYEQYF

D gene: NA
V gene: TRBV5-1
J gene: TRBJ1-4
clone size: NA
CDR3 DNA: TGCGCCAGCAGCATGACAGCGACTAATGAAAAACTGTTTTTT
CDR3 protein: CASSMTATNEKLFF

D gene: TRBD1
V gene: TRBV10-3
J gene: TRBJ1-1
clone size: once
CDR3 DNA: TGTGCCATCAGAGGAGGACAGGCGAACACTGAAGCTTTCTTT
CDR3 protein: CAIRGGQANTEAFF

D gene: NA
V gene: TRBV19
J gene: TRBJ2-4
clone size: NA
CDR3 DNA: TGTGCCAGTAGTCCAGGGGGGATATGGGCCAAAAACATTCAGTACTTC
CDR3 protein: CASSPGGIWAKNIQYF

D gene: TRBD1
V gene: TRBV10-3
J gene: TRBJ1-2
clone size: few
CDR3 DNA: TGTGCCATCTCCGGGACAGACTATGGCTACACCTTC
CDR3 protein: CAISGTDYGYTF

D gene: NA
V gene: TRBV6-5
J gene: TRBJ1-2
clone size: NA
CDR3 DNA: TGTGCCAGCAGTAAAAGGGGGATAGGTGGCTACACCTTC
CDR3 protein: CASSKRGIGGYTF

D gene: TRBD1
V gene: TRBV7-2
J gene: TRBJ1-2
clone size: few
CDR3 DNA: TGTGCCAGCAGCCAGGGACAGAACTATGGCTACACCTTC
CDR3 protein: CASSQGQNYGYTF

D gene: NA
V gene: TRBV5-4
J gene: TRBJ2-5
clone size: NA
CDR3 DNA: TGTGCCAGCAGCTTGGCCGGGACTCAAGAGACCCAGTACTTC
CDR3 protein: CASSLAGTQETQYF